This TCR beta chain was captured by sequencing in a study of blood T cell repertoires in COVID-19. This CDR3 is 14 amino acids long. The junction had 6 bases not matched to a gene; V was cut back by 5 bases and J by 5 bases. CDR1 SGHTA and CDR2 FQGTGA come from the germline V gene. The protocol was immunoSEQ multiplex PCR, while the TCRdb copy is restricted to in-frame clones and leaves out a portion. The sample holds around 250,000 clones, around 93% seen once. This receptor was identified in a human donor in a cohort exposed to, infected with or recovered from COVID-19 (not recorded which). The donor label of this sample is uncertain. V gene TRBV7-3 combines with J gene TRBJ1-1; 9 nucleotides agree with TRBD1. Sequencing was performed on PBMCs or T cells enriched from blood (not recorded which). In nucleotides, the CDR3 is TGTGCCAGCAGCAAGACAGGGGGTGGGACTGAAGCTTTCTTT. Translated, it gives CASSKTGGGTEAFF.